These T cell receptor beta chains were read from a single sample in a study of shared clonotypes between healthy human individuals. Data came from immunoSEQ multiplex PCR; TCRdb stores just in-frame clones and leaves some out. This sample yields about 470,000 clones, of which roughly 83% are seen a single time; roughly an eighth belongs to the top ten. The sample was PBMCs. The origin of the receptors is a woman between 40 and 50 years old in good health. Some clones in this sample may be carry-over from other donors' samples. The CDR3 runs from the conserved cysteine through the conserved F or W. The D gene is left open where the match is weak. Size values are once, few and many counts, or a class for expanded clones, and some rows have none.

>TRBJ2-7|TRBD2|15|-|TRBV5-6
CASSLPGTSDYEQYF
TGTGCCAGCAGCCTACCCGGGACTAGCGACTACGAGCAGTACTTC
>TRBJ1-3|-|13|few|TRBV9
CASSKDSGNTIYF
TGTGCCAGCAGTAAGGACTCTGGAAACACCATATATTTT
>TRBJ1-3|TRBD1|16|-|TRBV9
CASSPRQGISGNTIYF
TGTGCCAGCAGCCCTCGACAGGGAATCTCTGGAAACACCATATATTTT
>TRBJ2-3|-|15|many|TRBV13
CASSPSLGPTDTQYF
TGTGCCAGCAGCCCTTCACTAGGTCCCACAGATACGCAGTATTTT
>TRBJ1-2|TRBD1|16|-|TRBV5-4
CASSFMGIDRAAGYTF
TGTGCCAGCAGCTTCATGGGTATCGACAGGGCGGCTGGCTACACCTTC
>TRBJ2-1|TRBD2|14|-|TRBV4-3
CASSQGLAGPEQFF
TGCGCCAGCAGCCAAGGGCTAGCGGGGCCTGAGCAGTTCTTC
>TRBJ1-5|-|13|-|TRBV5-1
CASSLDSNQPQHF
TGCGCCAGCAGCTTGGACAGTAATCAGCCCCAGCATTTT
>TRBJ1-1|TRBD1|15|-|TRBV5-1
CASRPTTGGNTEAFF
TGCGCCAGCAGACCAACGACAGGGGGGAACACTGAAGCTTTCTTT
>TRBJ1-5|-|16|many|TRBV10-3
CAISEGAFGSNQPQHF
TGTGCCATCAGTGAGGGGGCTTTTGGGAGCAATCAGCCCCAGCATTTT
>TRBJ2-2|TRBD2|15|-|TRBV27
CASRWTSGYTGELFF
TGTGCCAGCAGATGGACTAGCGGCTACACCGGGGAGCTGTTTTTT
>TRBJ2-2|-|13|-|TRBV29-1
CSVDRGGTGELFF
TGCAGCGTTGATAGGGGCGGGACCGGGGAGCTGTTTTTT
>TRBJ2-1|-|17|-|TRBV9
CASSGGVRDPSYNEQFF
TGTGCCAGCAGCGGGGGGGTGCGGGACCCCTCCTACAATGAGCAGTTCTTC
>TRBJ2-1|TRBD2|15|-|TRBV7-3
CASSTGLAGVDEQFF
TGTGCCAGCAGCACGGGACTAGCGGGAGTGGATGAGCAGTTCTTC
>TRBJ2-3|-|14|-|TRBV7-6
CASSLRDGADTQYF
TGTGCCAGCAGCTTAAGGGACGGAGCAGATACGCAGTATTTT
>TRBJ2-1|TRBD2|16|-|TRBV19
CASSRVSGSSYNEQFF
TGTGCCAGTAGTAGAGTTAGCGGGAGCTCCTACAATGAGCAGTTCTTC
>TRBJ1-1|TRBD1|18|-|TRBV5-1
CASSLARGQGRRNTEAFF
TGCGCCAGCAGCTTGGCCAGGGGACAGGGACGGAGGAACACTGAAGCTTTCTTT
>TRBJ2-7|TRBD2|15|-|TRBV15
CATSRVLAGGREQYF
TGTGCCACCAGCAGAGTTCTAGCGGGGGGGCGGGAGCAGTACTTC